Here is one TCR beta chain with its context. Its matching antigen is unknown. Peripheral blood genomic DNA, not sorted cells or RNA, was the template. The sample belongs to a study of T cell repertoires in aging, cancer and after chemotherapy. About the study: Patients with chronic lymphocytic leukemia were sampled before and after fludarabine- or bendamustine-based chemotherapy.

Rearranged V-D-J TRB sequences were amplified with a mixed TRB-A/B primer pool. Each CDR3 protein gets one entry after TCRdb re-called the multiplex PCR reads with MiXCR. The sample shows about 910 distinct CDR3 sequences, about 54% of them seen only once. Findings of the study overall: In cancer patients, declining TCR diversity with age involved lost richness and lost evenness. Across the chemotherapy interval, each cancer cohort showed higher median generation probability, suggesting thymic rebound. These repertoire data do not allow conclusions about immunological memory after chemotherapy.

Sequencing input: blood. This receptor was identified in a human donor with a blood cancer.

The CDR3 protein is CSPFTDTQYF. The CDR3 DNA sequence: TGCAGTCCCTTCACAGATACGCAGTATTTT. V usage is TRBV29-1 and J usage is TRBJ2-3; no firm D call. There are 10 residues in the CDR3. Germline V gene lookup returns CDR1 SQVTM and CDR2 ANQGSEA.